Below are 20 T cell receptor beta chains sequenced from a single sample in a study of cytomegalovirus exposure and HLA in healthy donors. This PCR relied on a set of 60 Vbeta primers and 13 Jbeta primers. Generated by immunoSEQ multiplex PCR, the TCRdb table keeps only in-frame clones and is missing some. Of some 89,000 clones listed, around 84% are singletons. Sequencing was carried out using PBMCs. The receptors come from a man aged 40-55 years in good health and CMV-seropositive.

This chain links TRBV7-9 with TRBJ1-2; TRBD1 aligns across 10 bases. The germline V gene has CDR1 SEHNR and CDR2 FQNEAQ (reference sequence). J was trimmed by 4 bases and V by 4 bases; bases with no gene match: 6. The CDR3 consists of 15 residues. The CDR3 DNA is TGTGCCAGCAGCTGGGGGGGACAGGGGACCTATGGCTACACCTTC. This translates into CASSWGGQGTYGYTF.

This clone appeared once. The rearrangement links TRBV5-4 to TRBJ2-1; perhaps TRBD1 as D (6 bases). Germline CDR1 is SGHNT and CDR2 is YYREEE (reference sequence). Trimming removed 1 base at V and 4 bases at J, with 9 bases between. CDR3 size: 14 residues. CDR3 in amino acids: CASSLTRGYNEQFF. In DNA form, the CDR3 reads TGTGCCAGCAGCTTGACCAGGGGATACAATGAGCAGTTCTTC. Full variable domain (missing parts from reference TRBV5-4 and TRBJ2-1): ETGVTQSPTHLIKTRGQQVTLRCSSQSGHNTVSWYQQALGQGPQFIFQYYREEENGRGNFPPRFSGLQFPNYSSELNVNALELDDSALYLCASSLTRGYNEQFFGPGTRLTVL.

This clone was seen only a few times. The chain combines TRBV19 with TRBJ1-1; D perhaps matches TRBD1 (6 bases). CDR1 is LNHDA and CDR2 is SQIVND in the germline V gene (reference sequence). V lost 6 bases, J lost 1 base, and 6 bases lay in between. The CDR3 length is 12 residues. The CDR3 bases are TGTGCCAGTAGGACAGGGAACACTGAAGCTTTCTTT. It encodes CASRTGNTEAFF.

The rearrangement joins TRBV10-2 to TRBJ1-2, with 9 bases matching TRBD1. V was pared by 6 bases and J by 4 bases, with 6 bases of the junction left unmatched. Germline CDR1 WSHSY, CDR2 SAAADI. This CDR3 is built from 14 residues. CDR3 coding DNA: TGCGCCAGCAGGGCGGGACAGGGAAGCTATGGCTACACCTTC. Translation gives CASRAGQGSYGYTF.

The DNA for the CDR3 is TGCAGCGTTGGGATAGGCGGGACCGGGGAGCTGTTTTTT. Its protein product is CSVGIGGTGELFF. This chain connects TRBV29-1 to TRBJ2-2; a possible D gene is TRBD2 (5 bases). Trimming left V 4 bases short and J 5 bases short, with 11 bases between. This CDR3 has 13 residues. Germline V gives CDR1 SQVTM, CDR2 ANQGSEA.

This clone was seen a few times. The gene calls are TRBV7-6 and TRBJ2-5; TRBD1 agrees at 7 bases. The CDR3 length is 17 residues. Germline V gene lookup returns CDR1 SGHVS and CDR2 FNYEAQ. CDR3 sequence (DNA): TGTGCTTTGGACAGGCCCAAAAGGGGCGGCGTTAAGGAGACCCAGTACTTC. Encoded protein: CALDRPKRGGVKETQYF.

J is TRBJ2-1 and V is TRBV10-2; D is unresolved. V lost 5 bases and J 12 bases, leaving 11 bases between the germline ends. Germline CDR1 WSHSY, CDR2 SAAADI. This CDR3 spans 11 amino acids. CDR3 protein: CASSLQRRQFF. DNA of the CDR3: TGCGCCAGCAGTCTGCAGCGCCGGCAGTTCTTC.

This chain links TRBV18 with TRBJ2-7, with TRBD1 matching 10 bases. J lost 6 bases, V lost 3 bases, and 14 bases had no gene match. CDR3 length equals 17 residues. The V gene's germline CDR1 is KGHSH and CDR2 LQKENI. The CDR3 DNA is TGTGCCAGCTCACCGGCCCAGACCGGGACAGGGGTTTTCGAGCAGTACTTC. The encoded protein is CASSPAQTGTGVFEQYF.

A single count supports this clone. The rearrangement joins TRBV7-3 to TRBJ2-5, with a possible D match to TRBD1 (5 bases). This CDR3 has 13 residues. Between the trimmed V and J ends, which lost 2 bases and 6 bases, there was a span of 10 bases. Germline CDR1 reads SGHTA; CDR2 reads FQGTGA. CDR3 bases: TGTGCCAGCAGCTTAGGAGCAGGGCAGACCCAGTACTTC. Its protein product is CASSLGAGQTQYF.

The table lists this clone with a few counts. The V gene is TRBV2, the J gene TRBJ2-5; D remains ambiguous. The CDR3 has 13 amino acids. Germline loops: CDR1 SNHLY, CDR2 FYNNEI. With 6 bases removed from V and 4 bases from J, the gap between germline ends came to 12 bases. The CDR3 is CASRSEDTETQYF. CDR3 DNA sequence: TGTGCCAGCAGGTCAGAGGATACAGAGACCCAGTACTTC.

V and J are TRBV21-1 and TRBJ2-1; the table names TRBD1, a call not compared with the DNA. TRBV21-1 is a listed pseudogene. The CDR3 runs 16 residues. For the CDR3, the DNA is TGTGCCAGCAGCGAAAAAACAGGGATAATTTACAATGAGCAGTTCTTC. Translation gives CASSEKTGIIYNEQFF.

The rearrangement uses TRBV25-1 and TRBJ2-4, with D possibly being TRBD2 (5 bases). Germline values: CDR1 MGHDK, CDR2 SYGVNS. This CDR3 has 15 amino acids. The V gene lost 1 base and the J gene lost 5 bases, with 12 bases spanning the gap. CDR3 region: CASSEFRGSQNIQYF. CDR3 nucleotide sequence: TGTGCCAGCAGTGAATTCCGGGGATCACAAAACATTCAGTACTTC. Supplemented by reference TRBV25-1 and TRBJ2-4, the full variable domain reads EADIYQTPRYLVIGTGKKITLECSQTMGHDKMYWYQQDPGMELHLIHYSYGVNSTEKGDLSSESTVSRIRTEHFPLTLESARPSHTSQYLCASSEFRGSQNIQYFGAGTRLSVL.

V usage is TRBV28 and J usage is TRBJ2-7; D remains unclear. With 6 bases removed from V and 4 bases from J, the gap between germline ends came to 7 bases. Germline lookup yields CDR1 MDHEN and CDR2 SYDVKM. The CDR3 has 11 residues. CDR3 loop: CASSSLYEQYF. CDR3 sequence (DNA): TGTGCCAGCAGCTCCCTATACGAGCAGTACTTC.

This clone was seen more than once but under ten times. This CDR3 is CASSRTGSTEAFF. CDR3 nucleotide sequence: TGCGCCAGCAGCCGGACAGGGAGTACTGAAGCTTTCTTT. V usage is TRBV4-1 and J usage is TRBJ1-1; 8 positions match TRBD1. CDR3 size: 13 residues. The germline CDR1 and CDR2 sequences are MGHRA and YSYEKL. Trimming at V came to 4 bases and at J to 5 bases, leaving 3 bases not matched to a gene.

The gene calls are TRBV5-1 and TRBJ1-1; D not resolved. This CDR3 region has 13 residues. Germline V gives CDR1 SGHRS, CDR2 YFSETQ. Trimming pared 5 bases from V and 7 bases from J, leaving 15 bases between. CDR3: CASRDLTGIEAFF. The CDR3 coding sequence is TGCGCCAGCAGGGATCTGACTGGAATTGAAGCTTTCTTT.

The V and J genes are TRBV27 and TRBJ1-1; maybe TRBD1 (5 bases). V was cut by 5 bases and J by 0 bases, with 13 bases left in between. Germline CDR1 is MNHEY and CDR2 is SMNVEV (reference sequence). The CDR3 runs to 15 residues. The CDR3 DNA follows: TGTGCCAGCAGTCGCGGGGCCCTCCTGAACACTGAAGCTTTCTTT. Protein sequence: CASSRGALLNTEAFF.

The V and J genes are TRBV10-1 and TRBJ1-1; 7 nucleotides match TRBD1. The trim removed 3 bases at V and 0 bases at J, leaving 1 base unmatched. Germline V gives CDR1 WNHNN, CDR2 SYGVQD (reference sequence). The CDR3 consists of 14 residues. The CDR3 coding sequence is TGCGCCAGCAGTGATGGGACAGTGAACACTGAAGCTTTCTTT. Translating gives CASSDGTVNTEAFF.

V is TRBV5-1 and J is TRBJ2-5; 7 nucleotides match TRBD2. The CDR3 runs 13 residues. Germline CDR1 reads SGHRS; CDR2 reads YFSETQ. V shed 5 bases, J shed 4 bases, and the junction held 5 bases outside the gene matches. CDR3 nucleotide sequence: TGCGCCAGCAGTAAAAGCGGGGTAGAGACCCAGTACTTC. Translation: CASSKSGVETQYF.

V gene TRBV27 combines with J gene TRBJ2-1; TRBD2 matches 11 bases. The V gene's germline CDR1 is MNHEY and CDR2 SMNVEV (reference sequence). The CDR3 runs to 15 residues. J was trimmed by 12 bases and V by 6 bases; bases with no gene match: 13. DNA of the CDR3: TGTGCCAGCAGACGTGCGGGACTAGCGGAACCACTGCAGTTCTTC. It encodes CASRRAGLAEPLQFF.

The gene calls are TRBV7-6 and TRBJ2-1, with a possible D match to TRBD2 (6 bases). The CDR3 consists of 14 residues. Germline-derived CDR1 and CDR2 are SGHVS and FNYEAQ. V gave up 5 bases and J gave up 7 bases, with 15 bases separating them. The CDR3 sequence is CASSKSGESNEQFF. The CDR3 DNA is TGTGCCAGCAGCAAATCGGGGGAGAGTAATGAGCAGTTCTTC. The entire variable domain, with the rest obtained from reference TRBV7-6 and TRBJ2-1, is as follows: GAGVSQSPRYKVTKRGQDVALRCDPISGHVSLYWYRQALGQGPEFLTYFNYEAQQDKSGLPNDRFSAERPEGSISTLTIQRTEQRDSAMYRCASSKSGESNEQFFGPGTRLTVL.